The 32 T cell receptor beta chains below all came from one sample that was sequenced in a study of human T cells and chemical hapten exposure (dated by TCRdb to the early 2020s). Receptor amplification or capture employed RACE. The instrument given in TCRdb is NextSeq 500. TCRdb passed the public sequencing reads through fastp at Q25 and MiXCR, retaining productive beta sequences. Records with the same CDR3 protein are collapsed into one entry carrying the most frequent genes and DNA. The sample records some 400,000 distinct CDR3 sequences, more than 4.5% of which are singletons. Roughly 2.6% of the sample is taken by the ten largest. What this sample's time point label stands for: pre-sensitization, week 0. This specimen's treatment or condition label, per the study, means: therapeutic diphenylcyclopropenone sensitization with weekly scalp DPC. The specimen comprised whole blood, sampled in connection with sensitization to the hapten diphenylcyclopropenone (DPC). These receptors came from a woman in her 50s with alopecia areata. Some clones in this sample may be carry-over from other donors' samples.

This clonotype was seen ten or more times. The rearrangement links TRBV2 to TRBJ2-1; D is unresolved. The CDR3 consists of 12 residues. Germline V CDR1 and CDR2: SNHLY, FYNNEI. Deletions cut 2 bases from V and 6 bases from J, with 5 bases between. CDR3 nucleotide sequence: TGTGCCAGCAGTGAAACCGGCAATGAGCAGTTCTTC. Protein: CASSETGNEQFF.

This clonotype was seen ten or more times. CDR3 sequence (DNA): TGTGCCAGCAGTTTAGTAGGTAGAAATGAGCAGTTCTTC. Translating gives CASSLVGRNEQFF. The rearrangement uses TRBV27 and TRBJ2-1; unclear D gene. Per the germline V gene, CDR1 is MNHEY and CDR2 is SMNVEV (reference sequence). Trimming took off 2 bases at V and 7 bases at J, with 9 bases between the two ends. The CDR3 sequence is 13 residues long.

In this sample, this clonotype turned up many times. The V call is TRBV7-3, the J call TRBJ2-1, with a weak D call TRBD2 (6 bases). The germline V gene encodes CDR1 SGHTA and CDR2 FQGTGA. V lost 1 base and J lost 5, with 12 bases in between. The CDR3 consists of 15 residues. Here the CDR3 reads CASSLMASANNEQFF. CDR3 sequence (DNA): TGTGCCAGCAGCTTAATGGCTAGCGCGAACAATGAGCAGTTCTTC.

This clonotype turned up a few times. V usage is TRBV5-1 and J usage is TRBJ1-1; D gene unclear. Per the germline V gene, CDR1 is SGHRS and CDR2 is YFSETQ. The CDR3 is made up of 13 amino acids. V lost 0 bases to trimming and J lost 7 bases, with 10 bases between them. DNA for the CDR3: TGCGCCAGCAGCTTGGAAGGGATCGGTGAAGCTTTCTTT. It encodes CASSLEGIGEAFF.

This clonotype was recorded at least ten times. For the CDR3, the DNA is TGTGCCAGCAGTTTATCCCTCCGGGGGCGCGAGCAGTACTTC. It is translated as CASSLSLRGREQYF. The chain has TRBV27 and TRBJ2-7, with D perhaps being TRBD1 or TRBD2 (6 bases each). Germline CDR1 MNHEY, CDR2 SMNVEV (reference sequence). V gave up 0 bases and J gave up 6 bases, with 12 bases separating them. The CDR3 runs 14 residues.

Many counts were recorded for this clonotype. The chain joins TRBV28 to TRBJ2-3; no definite D call. The V gene's germline CDR1 is MDHEN and CDR2 SYDVKM. V shed 2 bases and J shed 7 bases, with 7 bases lying between them. CDR3 length equals 12 residues. CDR3: CASSLRSNTQYF. The DNA of the CDR3 is TGTGCCAGCAGTTTAAGATCCAATACGCAGTATTTT.

This clonotype has at least ten counts. An end of the junction differs from the germline gene, which may be a read error. This sequence joins TRBV30 and TRBJ2-1; 9 bases are a match to TRBD1. The V gene's germline CDR1 is GTSNPN and CDR2 SVGIG (reference sequence). CDR3 length: 13 residues. CDR3 bases: TGTGCCTGGAGCCCTACCCCCGGACAGGGGTTAATCTTC. Translated: CAWSPTPGQGLIF. Filled out from reference TRBV30 and TRBJ2-1, the complete variable domain reads SQTIHQWPATLVQPVGSPLSLECTVEGTSNPNLYWYRQAAGRGLQLLFYSVGIGQISSEVPQNLSASRPQDRQFILSSKKLLLSDSGFYLCAWSPTPGQGLIFGPGTRLTVL.

This clonotype has a count of ten or more. The rearrangement links TRBV5-4 to TRBJ1-6, with D hard to call. CDR1 is SGHNT, CDR2 YYREEE, per germline (reference sequence). V was clipped by 2 bases and J by 0 bases, with 6 bases between them. This CDR3 spans 15 amino acids. CDR3 protein: CASSFTGSYNSPLHF. CDR3 coding DNA: TGTGCCAGCAGCTTCACGGGCTCCTATAATTCACCCCTCCACTTT.

This clonotype showed up just a few times. V gene TRBV20-1 combines with J gene TRBJ1-5; possible D gene TRBD1, 6 bases. With 5 bases removed from V and 7 bases from J, the gap between germline ends came to 15 bases. This CDR3 spans 13 amino acids. Germline V gene data show CDR1 as DFQATT and CDR2 as SNEGSKA (reference sequence). For the CDR3, the DNA is TGCAGTGCTTGGGACACGGAGGGGCAGCCCCAGCATTTT. This encodes CSAWDTEGQPQHF.

In its sample, this clonotype was seen many times. The chain combines TRBV10-1 with TRBJ2-3; TRBD2 aligns across 11 bases. The germline gives CDR1 WNHNN, CDR2 SYGVQD (reference sequence). The CDR3 totals 17 residues. V shed 4 bases and J 6 bases; nucleotides not matched to a gene: 12. The CDR3 DNA reads TGCGCCAGCAGTGGGAAAAGACTAGCGGGGACTAGCGATACGCAGTATTTT. This codes for CASSGKRLAGTSDTQYF.

This clonotype was seen at least ten times. This chain uses TRBV3-1 with TRBJ1-4; no clear D. The germline V gene has CDR1 LGHDT and CDR2 YNNKEL (reference sequence). The CDR3 runs 16 residues. V lost 0 bases and J 2 bases, leaving 10 bases between the germline ends. In DNA form, the CDR3 reads TGTGCCAGCAGCCAAGATGACGGCCTTACTAATGAAAAACTGTTTTTT. This gives the protein CASSQDDGLTNEKLFF. The full variable domain, with the rest looked up from reference TRBV3-1 and TRBJ1-4, is DTAVSQTPKYLVTQMGNDKSIKCEQNLGHDTMYWYKQDSKKFLKIMFSYNNKELIINETVPNRFSPKSPDKAHLNLHINSLELGDSAVYFCASSQDDGLTNEKLFFGSGTQLSVL.

V is TRBV14 and J is TRBJ2-3; 13 bases are a match to TRBD2. CDR3 length equals 16 residues. Germline-derived CDR1 and CDR2 are SGHDN and FVKESK. The ends lost 4 bases at V and 3 bases at J; junction bases unmatched: 4. The CDR3 coding sequence is TGTGCCAGCAGCCGAGCGACTAGCGGGGGGACAGATACGCAGTATTTT. Its protein product is CASSRATSGGTDTQYF. Together with reference TRBV14 and TRBJ2-3, the CDR3 gives the full variable domain: EAGVTQFPSHSVIEKGQTVTLRCDPISGHDNLYWYRRVMGKEIKFLLHFVKESKQDESGMPNNRFLAERTGGTYSTLKVQPAELEDSGVYFCASSRATSGGTDTQYFGPGTRLTVL.

This clonotype was detected many times. The chain employs TRBV7-7 and TRBJ2-5, with TRBD1 matching 12 bases. CDR1 SSHAT and CDR2 FNYEAQ come from the germline V gene (reference sequence). With 5 bases clipped from V and 5 bases from J, the junction kept 9 bases outside the gene matches. CDR3 length equals 16 residues. The CDR3 sequence: CASSEGTGGAWETQYF. CDR3 DNA sequence: TGTGCCAGCAGCGAAGGGACAGGGGGCGCGTGGGAGACCCAGTACTTC.

In this sample, this clonotype turned up many times. The CDR3 region is CAPGVVRPTDSPLHF. CDR3 coding DNA: TGTGCCCCCGGGGTGGTGCGGCCAACGGATTCACCCCTCCACTTT. The chain uses TRBV6-4 and TRBJ1-6; unclear D gene. V lost 11 bases, J lost 8 bases, and 22 bases lay in between. The CDR3 covers 15 residues. Germline lookup yields CDR1 MRHNA and CDR2 SNTAGT.

This clonotype was observed many times. The V and J genes are TRBV2 and TRBJ2-7; D uncertain. The CDR3 loop spans 13 amino acids. The ends were cut back, 7 bases at V and 3 bases at J, with 13 bases in the middle. Germline V lookup: CDR1 SNHLY, CDR2 FYNNEI. The DNA for the CDR3 is TGTGCCAGCAAGCAAACGGGTTTCTACGAGCAGTACTTC. Translation gives CASKQTGFYEQYF.

This clonotype has a count of ten or more. The rearrangement joins TRBV6-1 to TRBJ1-5; D is undetermined. Per germline, CDR1 MNHNS and CDR2 SASEGT. V was cut by 7 bases and J by 6 bases, with 13 bases left in between. This CDR3 is built from 13 residues. The CDR3 nucleotides read TGTGCCAGCACATTAACGGCCTCTCAGCCCCAGCATTTT. Encoded protein: CASTLTASQPQHF.

This clonotype was detected many times. This rearrangement joins TRBV28 to TRBJ2-3; 7 nucleotides agree with TRBD2. Germline values: CDR1 MDHEN, CDR2 SYDVKM. The CDR3 is made up of 14 amino acids. The V gene end was trimmed by 8 bases and the J gene end by 5 bases; junction bases not matched to a gene: 10. The CDR3: CASGSGRLVDTQYF. CDR3 nucleotide sequence: TGTGCCAGCGGTAGCGGGCGGCTAGTAGATACGCAGTATTTT.

This clonotype appeared a few times. As the CDR3 is not closed by the conserved phenylalanine or tryptophan, this likely results from a read error. The V call is TRBV20-1, the J call TRBJ1-6; 10 bases are a match to TRBD1. With 5 bases clipped from V and 11 bases from J, the junction kept 15 bases outside the gene matches. The CDR3 loop spans 16 amino acids. Germline CDR1 is DFQATT and CDR2 is SNEGSKA (reference sequence). The CDR3 region is CSAQTGGTGASAPLHL. Written as DNA, the CDR3 is TGCAGTGCTCAAACCGGGGGGACAGGGGCCTCGGCACCCCTCCACCTT.

This chain connects TRBV2 to TRBJ1-2; D is possibly TRBD1 (5 bases). V was pared by 0 bases and J by 7 bases, with 15 bases between. Germline CDR1 is SNHLY and CDR2 is FYNNEI. This CDR3 spans 15 amino acids. The DNA of the CDR3 is TGTGCCAGCAGTGAAGCGCTGGTGGGGGGTATTGGCTACACCTTC. Translated, it gives CASSEALVGGIGYTF.

Many counts were recorded for this clonotype. The genes are TRBV29-1 and TRBJ1-1, with D unresolved. This CDR3 is 10 amino acids long. The germline V gene encodes CDR1 SQVTM and CDR2 ANQGSEA. The ends were cut back, 8 bases at V and 3 bases at J, with 7 bases in the middle. The CDR3: CSLSHTEAFF. In DNA, the CDR3 is TGCAGCTTATCGCACACTGAAGCTTTCTTT.

As regards this clonotype: One junction end does not reproduce the germline sequence, and a read error may be involved. The V call is TRBV27, the J call TRBJ2-7, with 9 positions matching TRBD1. From germline, CDR1 is MNHEY and CDR2 SMNVEV (reference sequence). The CDR3 is made up of 14 amino acids. CDR3 DNA sequence: TGTACCAGCAGTTCGGGACAGGGAGCCTACGAGCAGTACTTC. Protein: CTSSSGQGAYEQYF.

Remarks on this clonotype: A read error is possible here, since a much larger clone lies one base away. This chain links TRBV11-2 with TRBJ2-4; perhaps TRBD2 as D (5 bases). The CDR3 runs 15 residues. Trimming removed 5 bases at V and 8 bases at J, with 19 bases between. Germline CDR1 SGHAT, CDR2 FQNNGV. The CDR3 reads CASSLSYGDRDIQYF. CDR3 bases: TGTGCCAGCAGCCTCTCATACGGGGATAGGGACATTCAGTACTTC.

This clonotype was detected ten times or more. V usage is TRBV7-2 and J usage is TRBJ2-5; D remains unclear. CDR3 length: 11 amino acids. Trimming removed 5 bases from V and 9 bases from J, with 10 bases in between. CDR1 and CDR2 from the germline V gene are SGHTA and FQGNSA. CDR3 in DNA: TGTGCCAGCAGCGAATCACGGGCCCAGTACTTC. It yields the protein CASSESRAQYF.

Ten or more counts support this clonotype. V and J are TRBV20-1 and TRBJ2-3; TRBD1 is a possible D gene (5 bases). CDR3 size: 12 residues. The germline gives CDR1 DFQATT, CDR2 SNEGSKA (reference sequence). The CDR3 coding sequence is TGCAGCCCTGAGCACGGACAAGATACGCAGTATTTT. This sequence encodes CSPEHGQDTQYF.

This clonotype has at least ten counts. The chain has TRBV7-8 and TRBJ1-2; 11 bases map to TRBD1. The CDR3 sequence is 15 residues long. CDR1 is SGHVS and CDR2 is FQNEAQ in the germline V gene. V shed 4 bases and J 6 bases; nucleotides not matched to a gene: 7. This CDR3 reads CASSYTRTGGHGYTF. The CDR3 region has the DNA TGTGCCAGCAGCTATACCCGGACAGGGGGCCATGGCTACACCTTC.

The rearrangement uses TRBV6-1 and TRBJ1-2; no clear D. Germline CDR1 is MNHNS and CDR2 is SASEGT. The CDR3 spans 14 residues. The V end was cut by 7 bases, the J end by 7 bases, with 19 bases between. CDR3 DNA: TGTGCCAGCAAAGGAGGAGGGAGAGACTTTGGCTACACCTTC. Translation gives CASKGGGRDFGYTF.

This clonotype occurred many times. The CDR3 nucleotides read TGTGCCAGCAGCCAAGGGGTCTCGAGTCGTGGGGCCAACGTCCTGACTTTC. This codes for CASSQGVSSRGANVLTF. This rearrangement joins TRBV3-1 to TRBJ2-6; unclear D gene. V was shortened by 1 base and J by 3 bases, with 13 bases between the two germline ends. Germline V gene data show CDR1 as LGHDT and CDR2 as YNNKEL (reference sequence). CDR3 length: 17 amino acids.

This clonotype turned up a few times. J is TRBJ2-1 and V is TRBV7-2, with 15 bases that match TRBD2. The CDR3 covers 17 residues. V was pared by 5 bases and J by 5 bases, with 7 bases of the junction left unmatched. Germline loops: CDR1 SGHTA, CDR2 FQGNSA. Written as DNA, the CDR3 is TGTGCCAGCAGCCCGGGACTAGCGGGGGGTAGAAACAATGAGCAGTTCTTC. Protein: CASSPGLAGGRNNEQFF.

The chain employs TRBV5-1 and TRBJ2-3; TRBD1 matches at 10 bases. J lost 4 bases, V lost 4 bases, and 6 bases had no gene match. The CDR3 length is 15 residues. The V gene's germline CDR1 is SGHRS and CDR2 YFSETQ. CDR3 region: CASSPGQGVPDTQYF. The CDR3 nucleotides read TGCGCCAGCAGCCCCGGACAGGGGGTTCCAGATACGCAGTATTTT.

In this sample, this clonotype turned up many times. The V and J genes are TRBV29-1 and TRBJ2-1, with D perhaps matching TRBD1 or TRBD2 (6 bases each). There are 12 residues in the CDR3. CDR1 is SQVTM and CDR2 is ANQGSEA in the germline V gene. Trimming shortened V by 6 bases and J by 6 bases, and 12 bases separated the two germline ends. This chain's CDR3 is CSVGGQINEQFF. CDR3 in DNA: TGCAGCGTGGGAGGACAGATCAATGAGCAGTTCTTC.

This clonotype has more than one count but fewer than ten. V and J are TRBV20-1 and TRBJ1-2; D is unresolved. The V gene's germline CDR1 is DFQATT and CDR2 SNEGSKA (reference sequence). The CDR3 loop spans 12 amino acids. Between the trimmed V and J ends, which lost 4 bases and 7 bases, there was a span of 13 bases. CDR3 DNA: TGCAGTGCTAAATTACTCAAGGGTGGCTACACCTTC. Its translation is CSAKLLKGGYTF.

The CDR3 here is CASSLGQRGGEQYF. CDR3 coding DNA: TGTGCCAGCAGCCTAGGACAAAGGGGTGGAGAGCAGTACTTC. This chain uses TRBV12-3 or TRBV12-4 with TRBJ2-7; TRBD1 is a possible D gene (5 bases). The CDR3 has 14 amino acids. With 6 bases removed from V and 7 bases from J, the gap between germline ends came to 19 bases.